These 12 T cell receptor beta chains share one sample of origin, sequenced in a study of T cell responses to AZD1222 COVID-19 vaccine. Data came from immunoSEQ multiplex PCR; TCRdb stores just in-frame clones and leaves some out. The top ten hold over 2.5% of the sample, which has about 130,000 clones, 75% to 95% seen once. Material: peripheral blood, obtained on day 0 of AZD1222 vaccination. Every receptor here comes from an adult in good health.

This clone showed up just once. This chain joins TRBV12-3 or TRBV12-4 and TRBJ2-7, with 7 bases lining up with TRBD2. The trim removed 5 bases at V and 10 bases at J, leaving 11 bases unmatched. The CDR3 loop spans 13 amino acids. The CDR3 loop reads CASSTGLQRAQYF. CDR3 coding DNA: TGTGCCAGCAGTACGGGACTACAAAGGGCCCAGTACTTC.

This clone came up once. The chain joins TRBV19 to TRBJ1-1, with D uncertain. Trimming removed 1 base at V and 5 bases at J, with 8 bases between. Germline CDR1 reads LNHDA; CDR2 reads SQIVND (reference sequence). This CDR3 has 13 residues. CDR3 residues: CASSIARMTEAFF. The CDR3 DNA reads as TGTGCCAGTAGTATAGCAAGAATGACTGAAGCTTTCTTT.

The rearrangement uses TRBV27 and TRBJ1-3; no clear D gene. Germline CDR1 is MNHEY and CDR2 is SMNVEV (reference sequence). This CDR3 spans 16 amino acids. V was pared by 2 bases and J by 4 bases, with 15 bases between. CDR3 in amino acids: CASSLSQSALGNTIYF. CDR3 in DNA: TGTGCCAGCAGTTTAAGTCAGTCCGCCCTGGGAAACACCATATATTTT.

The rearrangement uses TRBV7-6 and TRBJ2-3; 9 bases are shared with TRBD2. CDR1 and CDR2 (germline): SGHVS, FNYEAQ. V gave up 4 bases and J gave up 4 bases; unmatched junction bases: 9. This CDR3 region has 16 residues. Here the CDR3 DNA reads TGTGCCAGCAGCTCCCCCTGGCGGGAGGGGGCAGATACGCAGTATTTT. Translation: CASSSPWREGADTQYF.

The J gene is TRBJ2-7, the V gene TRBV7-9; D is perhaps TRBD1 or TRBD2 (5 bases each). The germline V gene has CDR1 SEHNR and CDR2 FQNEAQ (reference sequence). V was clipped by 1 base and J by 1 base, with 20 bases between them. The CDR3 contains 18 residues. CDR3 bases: TGTGCCAGCAGCTTAGAGCGCGGAGGTAGTCACAGGTCCTACGAGCAGTACTTC. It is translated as CASSLERGGSHRSYEQYF.

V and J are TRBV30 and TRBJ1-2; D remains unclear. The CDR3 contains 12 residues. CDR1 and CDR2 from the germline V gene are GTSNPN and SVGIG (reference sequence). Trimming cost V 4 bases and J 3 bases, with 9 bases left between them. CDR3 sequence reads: CAWTMGYYGYTF. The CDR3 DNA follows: TGTGCCTGGACCATGGGTTACTATGGCTACACCTTC.

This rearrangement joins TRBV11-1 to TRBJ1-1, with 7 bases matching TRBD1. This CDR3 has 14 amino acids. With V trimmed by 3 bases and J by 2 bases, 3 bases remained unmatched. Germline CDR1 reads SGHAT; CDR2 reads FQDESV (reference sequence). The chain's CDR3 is CASSFNRGNTEAFF. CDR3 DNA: TGTGCCAGCAGCTTTAACAGGGGAAACACTGAAGCTTTCTTT.

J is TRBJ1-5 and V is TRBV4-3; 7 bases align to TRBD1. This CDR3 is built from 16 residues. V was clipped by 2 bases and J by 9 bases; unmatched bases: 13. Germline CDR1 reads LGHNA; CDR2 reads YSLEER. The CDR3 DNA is TGCGCCAGCAGCCAATCCCGGGACAGTTCCCTAGGGCCCCAGCATTTT. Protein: CASSQSRDSSLGPQHF.

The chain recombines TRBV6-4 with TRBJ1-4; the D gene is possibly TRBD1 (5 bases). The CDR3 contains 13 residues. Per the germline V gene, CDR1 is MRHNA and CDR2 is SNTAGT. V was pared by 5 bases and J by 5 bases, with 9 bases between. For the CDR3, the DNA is TGTGCCAGCAGTCCGACAGCAAATGAAAAACTGTTTTTT. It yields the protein CASSPTANEKLFF.

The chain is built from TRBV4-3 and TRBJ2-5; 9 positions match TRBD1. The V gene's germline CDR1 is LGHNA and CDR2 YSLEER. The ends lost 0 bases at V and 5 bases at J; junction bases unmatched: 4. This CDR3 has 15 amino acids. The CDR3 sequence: CASSQDGTGWETQYF. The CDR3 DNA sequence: TGCGCCAGCAGCCAAGATGGGACAGGGTGGGAGACCCAGTACTTC.

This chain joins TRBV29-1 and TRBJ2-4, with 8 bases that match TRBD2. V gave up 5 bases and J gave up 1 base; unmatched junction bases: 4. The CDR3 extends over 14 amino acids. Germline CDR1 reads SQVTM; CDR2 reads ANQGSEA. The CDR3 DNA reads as TGCAGCGTTTGGCCGGGGGGGGCCAAAAACATTCAGTACTTC. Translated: CSVWPGGAKNIQYF. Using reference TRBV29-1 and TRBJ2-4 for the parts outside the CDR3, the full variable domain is SAVISQKPSRDICQRGTSLTIQCQVDSQVTMMFWYRQQPGQSLTLIATANQGSEATYESGFVIDKFPISRPNLTFSTLTVSNMSPEDSSIYLCSVWPGGAKNIQYFGAGTRLSVL.

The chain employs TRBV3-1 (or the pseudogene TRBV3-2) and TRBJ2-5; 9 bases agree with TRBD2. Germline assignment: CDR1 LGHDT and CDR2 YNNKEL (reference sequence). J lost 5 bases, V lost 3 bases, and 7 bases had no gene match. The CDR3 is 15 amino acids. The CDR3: CASSQRLAEDETQYF. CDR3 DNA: TGTGCCAGCAGCCAGAGACTAGCGGAAGACGAGACCCAGTACTTC.